The subject of this entry is one TCR beta chain. What this receptor recognizes is not known. Base qualities were left out, and no much larger clone turns up one base away. TCRbeta CDR3 regions were amplified from genomic DNA by means of the immunoSEQ Assay, a bias-controlled multiplex PCR. From the authors' description of their analysis: Nucleated cell counts per sample were estimated from amplification of reference gene primers within the assay. Sequence reads were collapsed and filtered to measure the absolute abundance of every unique TCRbeta CDR3 rearrangement. For each sample, productive Simpson clonality was calculated as the square root of Simpson's diversity index over productive rearrangements. Sourced from immuneACCESS, this table was stored by TCRdb with only in-frame sequences that have V and J called. A share of the clones is absent; for the studies checked, an unresolved V gene accounts for under half, and the remainder has no known explanation. The V and J calls and clone size come from that table; D and trimming were worked out from the DNA. This sample gives almost 400,000 clones in total; approximately 89% of them show up just once. The leading ten clones occupy 1.5% to 2% of the sample.

Participants in the prospective study were aged about 18 to 95 years, lived in some 24 United States geographic areas, and enrolled through a virtual design. To assign participants to cohorts, the prospective study relied on clinical history that participants themselves reported in a screening survey and a study questionnaire. ImmuneRACE Cohort 3 recovered participants were defined by two consecutive negative NP/OP PCR tests, healthcare professional clearance, or symptom resolution. Mobile phlebotomists in the prospective study collected whole blood, serum and a nasopharyngeal or oropharyngeal swab from every participant. Prospective study participants could optionally give additional blood draws and questionnaires over a roughly 2-month period. Prospective study blood samples were shipped either frozen or at room temperature before DNA extraction. The data originate from a study of blood T cell repertoires in COVID-19 (dated by TCRdb to the early 2020s). About the full investigation: Collaborator samples came from the United States, Italy and Spain and covered acute and convalescent phases of COVID-19. Sample metadata almost always included a de-identified subject ID, COVID-19 status, age in years and sex. Where HLA class I and class II types were available, the types were taken from metadata supplied by the sample provider, not from assay-based typing. The dataset comprised deeply sampled blood TCRbeta repertoires from subjects exposed to, actively infected with, or recovered from COVID-19. The repertoires were released in a freely available public database intended as a resource for research on the immune response to SARS-CoV-2. The prospective study material was composed of cDNA or gDNA derived from T cells, B-cell-depleted T cells, or PBMCs. The samples were drawn from two sources: the first 160 participants of the ongoing ImmuneRACE study, and 1,254 subjects contributed by 6 global collaborators. General conclusions and limits of the study: The quantity of clinical and demographic metadata differed by source and by participant and was supplied without curation.

CDR1 SGHDT and CDR2 YYEEEE were looked up in the germline V gene. From the cysteine up to the phenylalanine, the CDR3 has a length of 18 residues. Only the CDR3 DNA stays, 54 bases, in frame from base 1. At the junction V is shortened by 2 bases and J by 7 bases; bases outside the gene matches: 16. The rearranged segments are TRBV5-6 and TRBJ2-1, with 9 bases matching TRBD1. Sequencing was performed on PBMCs or T cells enriched from blood (not recorded which). The clonotype originates from a woman in her thirties who had recovered from COVID-19. The CDR3: CASSFLGGAGTGRNEQFF. The sequenced DNA: TGTGCCAGCAGCTTCCTTGGGGGGGCCGGGACAGGGAGGAATGAGCAGTTCTTC.